This TCR beta chain was obtained from a study of blood T cell repertoires in COVID-19. About the research overall: The samples span acute and convalescent COVID-19 from the United States, Italy and Spain. PBMCs, B-cell-depleted T cells, or T cells provided the cDNA or gDNA that made up the material.

Germline V gives CDR1 MDHEN, CDR2 SYDVKM. The CDR3 consists of 17 residues. With 5 bases clipped from V and 4 bases from J, the junction kept 14 bases outside the gene matches. Sequencing was performed with immunoSEQ multiplex PCR; in TCRdb, only in-frame clones are kept and a portion is missing. Of about 75,000 clones in the sample, around 74% were seen once. The material sequenced was peripheral blood. The rearrangement links TRBV28 to TRBJ2-3; 8 positions agree with TRBD2. The clonotype was recovered from a human donor with acute or convalescent COVID-19. The donor label of this sample is uncertain. The CDR3 here is CASSLLGASGFSDTQYF. CDR3 nucleotide sequence: TGTGCCAGCAGTCTCCTGGGGGCTAGCGGGTTTTCAGATACGCAGTATTTT.